This entry is about one TCR beta chain. Its antigen is unidentified. The data stem from a study of blood T cells in healthy people across ages. The donors, aged about 6 to 90, were healthy Caucasians from Russia. The study isolated at least 6 million PBMCs from each sample. Study-wide findings and caveats: Strong correlation linked observed beta diversity and percent naive T cells. TCR beta diversity, measured per million T cells, fell in a roughly linear way with age.

This CDR3 region has 14 residues. Germline CDR1 and CDR2: SGHRS and YFSETQ. PCR was performed a second time for roughly 7 to 12 cycles using a sample-barcoded 5' primer and a J-beta primer mix. From the 5' RACE reads, TCRdb called clonotypes with MiXCR, one entry per CDR3 protein. The sample lists about 650,000 distinct CDR3 sequences; around 32% were seen once. The sample was blood. The sequence was obtained from a woman aged 80 or over in good health. This rearrangement joins TRBV5-1 to TRBJ2-5; a possible D gene is TRBD1 (6 bases). The DNA end lines up better with TRBJ2-7; the J call may be wrong. CDR3 coding DNA: TGCGCCAGCAGCTTGCGGCAGGGGAAGGACGAGCAGTACTTC. This sequence encodes CASSLRQGKDEQYF.